These T cell receptor beta chains were read from a single sample in a study of radiotherapy plus CTLA-4 blockade in lung cancer. Sequencing used immunoSEQ multiplex PCR; TCRdb keeps in-frame clones, though not all of them. Of 45,000 to 60,000 clones listed, 77% were seen once; the top ten hold around 2.4%. This sample comprised peripheral blood, obtained from a patient treated with radiotherapy plus ipilimumab. The receptors stem from a human donor with non-small cell lung cancer whose response to radiotherapy plus ipilimumab could not be evaluated. The CDR3 runs from the conserved cysteine through the conserved F or W. A D gene is named only where the DNA matches it firmly. Clone size is shown for a subset of rows, as once, few, many or a class of expanded clone.

J: TRBJ2-7; size: few; length: 15; D: .; V: TRBV15; DNA: TGTGCCACCAGCAGGGGGACGGCGGGGTTGGACGAGCAGTACTTC; CDR3: CATSRGTAGLDEQYF
J: TRBJ1-6; size: few; length: 14; D: TRBD1; V: TRBV10-3; DNA: TGTGCCACTTCGCCGGGACAGGGTGATTCACCCCTCCACTTT; CDR3: CATSPGQGDSPLHF
J: TRBJ1-2; size: .; length: 15; D: .; V: TRBV30; DNA: TGTGCCTGCCCGAAGGGGACTCTCATAAACTATGGCTACACCTTC; CDR3: CACPKGTLINYGYTF
J: TRBJ2-1; size: .; length: 15; D: TRBD2; V: TRBV6-6; DNA: TGTGCCAGCAGTTACCAGGGACTAGCCATCAATGAGCAGTTCTTC; CDR3: CASSYQGLAINEQFF
J: TRBJ2-3; size: .; length: 14; D: .; V: TRBV29-1; DNA: TGCAGCGCCGGAGTCCGGGGTGGCACAGATACGCAGTATTTT; CDR3: CSAGVRGGTDTQYF
J: TRBJ2-6; size: .; length: 14; D: .; V: TRBV7-2; DNA: TGTGCCAGCAGCCCAGGGTTTGGGGCCAACGTCCTGACTTTC; CDR3: CASSPGFGANVLTF
J: TRBJ1-4; size: .; length: 16; D: .; V: TRBV7-9; DNA: TGTGCCAGCAGCCCCGGGGCGGGACCAACTAATGAAAAACTGTTTTTT; CDR3: CASSPGAGPTNEKLFF
J: TRBJ2-3; size: .; length: 14; D: .; V: TRBV7-9; DNA: TGTGCCGGGGCGGGGCGGGCCGGCACAGATACGCAGTATTTT; CDR3: CAGAGRAGTDTQYF
J: TRBJ2-7; size: .; length: 16; D: .; V: TRBV4-2; DNA: TGTGCCAGCAGCCAAGTATACAGGGCAGACTCCTACGAGCAGTACTTC; CDR3: CASSQVYRADSYEQYF
J: TRBJ2-3; size: few; length: 13; D: .; V: TRBV28; DNA: TGTGCCAGCGGGGGGATATTGATAAATACGCAGTATTTT; CDR3: CASGGILINTQYF
J: TRBJ1-4; size: .; length: 14; D: .; V: TRBV7-9; DNA: TGTGCCAGCAGCTTACTGGAGGTCCACGAAAAACTGTTTTTT; CDR3: CASSLLEVHEKLFF
J: TRBJ2-7; size: .; length: 18; D: TRBD2; V: TRBV11-3; DNA: TGTGCCAGCAGCCCCTACGATGGGACTAGCGGGGACCTCTACGAGCAGTACTTC; CDR3: CASSPYDGTSGDLYEQYF
J: TRBJ2-2; size: .; length: 14; D: .; V: TRBV19; DNA: TGTGCCAGCCGGCCACAGGGACATGCCGGGGAGCTGTTTTTT; CDR3: CASRPQGHAGELFF
J: TRBJ2-5; size: once; length: 13; D: .; V: TRBV11-3; DNA: TGTGCCAGCAGCTTAGGAGGAGGGGAGACCCAGTACTTC; CDR3: CASSLGGGETQYF